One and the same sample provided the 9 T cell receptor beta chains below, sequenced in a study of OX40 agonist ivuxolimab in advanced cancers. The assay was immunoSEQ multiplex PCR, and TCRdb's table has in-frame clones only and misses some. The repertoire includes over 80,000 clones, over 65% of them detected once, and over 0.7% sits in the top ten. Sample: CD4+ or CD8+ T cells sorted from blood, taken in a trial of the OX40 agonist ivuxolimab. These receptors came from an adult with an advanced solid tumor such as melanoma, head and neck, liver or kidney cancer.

CDR3 region: CASILRVQDGTEAFF. The DNA of the CDR3 is TGTGCCAGCATCCTCCGTGTTCAGGACGGAACTGAAGCTTTCTTT. The chain employs TRBV27 and TRBJ1-1, with D hard to call. Germline lookup yields CDR1 MNHEY and CDR2 SMNVEV (reference sequence). The CDR3 contains 15 residues. V lost 7 bases, J lost 5 bases, and 20 bases lay in between.

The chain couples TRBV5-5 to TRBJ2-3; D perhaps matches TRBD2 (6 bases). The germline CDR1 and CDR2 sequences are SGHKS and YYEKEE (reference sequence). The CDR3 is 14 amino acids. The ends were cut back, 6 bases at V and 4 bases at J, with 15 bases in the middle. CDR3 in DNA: TGTGCCAGCACTAACCGGGGGATATCAGATACGCAGTATTTT. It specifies CASTNRGISDTQYF. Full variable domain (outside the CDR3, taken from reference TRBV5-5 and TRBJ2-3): DAGVTQSPTHLIKTRGQQVTLRCSPISGHKSVSWYQQVLGQGPQFIFQYYEKEERGRGNFPDRFSARQFPNYSSELNVNALLLGDSALYLCASTNRGISDTQYFGPGTRLTVL.

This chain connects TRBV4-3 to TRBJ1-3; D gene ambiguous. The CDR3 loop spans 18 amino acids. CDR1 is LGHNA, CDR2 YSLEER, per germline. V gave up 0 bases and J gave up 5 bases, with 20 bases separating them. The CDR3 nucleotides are TGCGCCAGCAGCCAAGACCGGAACGACCTCCCGAACCGAAACACCATATATTTT. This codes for CASSQDRNDLPNRNTIYF.

CDR3 nucleotides: TGTGCCACCGTAGCGGGGGATCAAGAGACCCAGTACTTC. Residues: CATVAGDQETQYF. The chain recombines TRBV10-3 with TRBJ2-5; 9 bases line up with TRBD2. The CDR3 sequence is 13 residues long. The V gene's germline CDR1 is ENHRY and CDR2 SYGVKD. V was pared by 10 bases and J by 2 bases, with 5 bases of the junction left unmatched.

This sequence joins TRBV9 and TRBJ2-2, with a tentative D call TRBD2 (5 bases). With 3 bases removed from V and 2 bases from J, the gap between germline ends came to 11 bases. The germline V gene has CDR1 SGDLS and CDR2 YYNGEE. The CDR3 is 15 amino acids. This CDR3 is CASSGVSGNTGELFF. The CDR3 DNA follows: TGTGCCAGCAGCGGAGTGAGCGGTAACACCGGGGAGCTGTTTTTT.

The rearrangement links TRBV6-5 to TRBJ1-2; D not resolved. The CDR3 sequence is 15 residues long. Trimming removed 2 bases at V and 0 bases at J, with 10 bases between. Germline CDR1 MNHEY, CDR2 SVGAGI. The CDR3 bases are TGTGCCAGCAGTTACCACGGACGGACTAACTATGGCTACACCTTC. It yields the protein CASSYHGRTNYGYTF.

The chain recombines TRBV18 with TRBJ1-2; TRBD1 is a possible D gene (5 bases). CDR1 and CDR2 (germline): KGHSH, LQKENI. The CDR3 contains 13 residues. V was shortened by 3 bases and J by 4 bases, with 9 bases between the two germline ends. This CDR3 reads CASSPDSSYGYTF. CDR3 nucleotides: TGTGCCAGCTCACCCGACAGTTCCTATGGCTACACCTTC.

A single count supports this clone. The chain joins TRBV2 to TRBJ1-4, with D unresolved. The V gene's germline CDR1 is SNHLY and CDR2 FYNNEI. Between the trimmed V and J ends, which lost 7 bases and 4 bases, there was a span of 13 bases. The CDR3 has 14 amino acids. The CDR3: CASITDGNNEKLFF. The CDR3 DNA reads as TGTGCCAGCATTACCGACGGGAATAATGAAAAACTGTTTTTT.

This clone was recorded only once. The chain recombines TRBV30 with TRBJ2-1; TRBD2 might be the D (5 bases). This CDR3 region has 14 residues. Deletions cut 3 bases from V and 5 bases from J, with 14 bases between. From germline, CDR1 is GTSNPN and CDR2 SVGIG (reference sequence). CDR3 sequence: CAWRGPGSHNEQFF. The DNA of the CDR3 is TGTGCCTGGAGAGGACCTGGGAGCCACAATGAGCAGTTCTTC.